This T cell receptor beta chain appears in the sequencing data of a study of beta chain features in type 1 diabetes. The investigators reverse transcribed all of the isolated RNA, so they sequenced expressed TCRB transcripts. Method: immunoSEQ multiplex PCR; TCRdb's copy keeps in-frame clones and lacks some. Here the sample spans approximately 470,000 clones, approximately 30% being singletons. Source material: naive CD4+ T cells from blood. The clonotype was recovered from a man between 18 and 29 years old in good health.

CDR3 nucleotide sequence: TGTGCCTGGGGACTTGGCGGGCCGTTCACAGATACGCAGTATTTT. This codes for CAWGLGGPFTDTQYF. V is TRBV30 and J is TRBJ2-3; perhaps TRBD2 as D (5 bases). V was clipped by 5 bases and J by 2 bases, with 17 bases between them. The CDR3 covers 15 residues. Germline V lookup: CDR1 GTSNPN, CDR2 SVGIG (reference sequence).